Below are 11 T cell receptor beta chains sequenced from a single sample in a study of regulatory T cells in long-lasting Graves disease (dated by TCRdb to 2020 to 2023). Libraries were constructed by multiplex PCR. Reads for this sample came from an Illumina HiSeq 4000. To build TCR beta libraries, CDR3 regions were amplified by Arm-PCR using iRepertoire HTBI primers. TCRdb applied fastp at Q25 and MiXCR to the public reads, then kept only in-frame beta chains. All rows with the same CDR3 protein become a single entry with the most common DNA and genes. Counted in this sample were roughly 500,000 distinct CDR3 sequences; around a fifth of them appeared once. Around 13% of the sample lies in the top ten. Interpreted using the paper, the time point label stands for: persistent/refractory GD, antithyroid drugs over 5 years with positive TRAb. For both TCR sequencing and RNA sequencing, RNA was extracted from PBMCs in TRIzol.

The material was peripheral blood mononuclear cells (PBMCs), obtained when the disease was refractory, from a patient treated with antithyroid drugs. Source of these receptors: a female donor with Graves disease.

This clonotype turned up a few times. V usage is TRBV15 and J usage is TRBJ2-1, with D hard to call. The CDR3 runs to 13 residues. Trimming left V 1 base short and J 2 bases short, with 3 bases between. The germline V gene encodes CDR1 LNHNV and CDR2 YYDKDF (reference sequence). The CDR3 DNA sequence: TGTGCCACCAGCAGAGGAACCTACAATGAGCAGTTCTTC. Encoded protein: CATSRGTYNEQFF.

This clonotype was recorded a few times. This chain uses TRBV7-9 with TRBJ2-7, with D tentatively TRBD1 (6 bases). Trimming pared 1 base from V and 2 bases from J, leaving 6 bases between. The CDR3 runs 13 residues. The germline gives CDR1 SEHNR, CDR2 FQNEAQ (reference sequence). This CDR3 is CASSLGDTYEQYF. The CDR3 region has the DNA TGTGCCAGCAGCTTAGGGGACACCTACGAGCAGTACTTC.

This clonotype was seen at least ten times. V usage is TRBV20-1 and J usage is TRBJ2-7; no definite D call. The length of the CDR3 is 13 residues. In germline, CDR1 is DFQATT, CDR2 SNEGSKA (reference sequence). V was trimmed by 0 bases and J by 3 bases, leaving 9 bases between them. As DNA, the CDR3 is TGCAGTGCTAGAGATCATGAGCGCTACGAGCAGTACTTC. Translating gives CSARDHERYEQYF.

This clonotype was counted only a few times. The V gene is TRBV20-1, the J gene TRBJ2-1, with D possibly matching TRBD1 (7 bases). CDR3 size: 12 residues. From germline, CDR1 is DFQATT and CDR2 SNEGSKA (reference sequence). Here the CDR3 DNA reads TGCAGCGGGCAGGGGGGCTATCATGAGCAGTTCTTC. This codes for CSGQGGYHEQFF.

The chain recombines TRBV2 with TRBJ2-1, with 7 bases fitting TRBD2. Unmatched junction bases numbered 8, after V lost 3 bases and J lost 6 bases. This CDR3 is 15 amino acids long. Looked up from germline, CDR1 is SNHLY and CDR2 is FYNNEI. The CDR3 spells CASSERSGKGNEQFF. CDR3 nucleotide sequence: TGTGCCAGCAGTGAGAGGAGCGGGAAAGGCAATGAGCAGTTCTTC.

This clonotype has just one count. The chain has TRBV7-2 and TRBJ2-3; no clear D gene. The CDR3 sequence is 14 residues long. Trimming pared 6 bases from V and 2 bases from J, leaving 12 bases between. CDR1 SGHTA and CDR2 FQGNSA come from the germline V gene. The CDR3 nucleotides are TGTGCCAGCAGGTGGACGGTAGACACAGATACGCAGTATTTT. This codes for CASRWTVDTDTQYF.

This clonotype was observed at least ten times. The chain combines TRBV28 with TRBJ1-1; 8 bases fit TRBD1. V lost 5 bases, J lost 11 bases, and 10 bases stayed unmatched. Germline V gene data show CDR1 as MDHEN and CDR2 as SYDVKM. The CDR3 totals 13 residues. This CDR3 is CASSPGQGLMAFF. Here the CDR3 DNA reads TGTGCCAGCAGTCCAGGACAGGGCTTAATGGCTTTCTTT.

The chain carries TRBV20-1 and TRBJ2-1; D remains unclear. Deletions cut 0 bases from V and 8 bases from J, with 11 bases between. Germline V gene lookup returns CDR1 DFQATT and CDR2 SNEGSKA (reference sequence). This CDR3 is built from 13 residues. DNA for the CDR3: TGCAGTGCTAGAGACAGCATAAGCCATGAGCAGTTCTTC. Its protein product is CSARDSISHEQFF.

This clonotype was seen at least ten times. This chain connects TRBV7-2 to TRBJ2-5, with TRBD1 matching 10 bases. Per germline, CDR1 SGHTA and CDR2 FQGNSA. The CDR3 is 16 amino acids. The trim removed 5 bases at V and 9 bases at J, leaving 15 bases unmatched. The CDR3 protein is CASSRNPGQGFLAQYF. DNA of the CDR3: TGTGCCAGCAGCCGTAATCCGGGACAGGGGTTTTTGGCCCAGTACTTC.

The rearrangement uses TRBV6-1 and TRBJ2-4; TRBD1 aligns across 7 bases. The DNA end is more similar to TRBJ2-7, so the J call may be wrong. Germline V gene sequence: CDR1 MNHNS, CDR2 SASEGT. This CDR3 is built from 16 residues. The DNA of the CDR3 is TGTGCCAGCAGCGAGAACCCGGGACAGAGTCTTTACGAGCAGTACTTC. Translation gives CASSENPGQSLYEQYF.

This sequence joins TRBV9 and TRBJ1-1; 7 bases match TRBD1. CDR1 SGDLS and CDR2 YYNGEE come from the germline V gene. The CDR3 has 15 amino acids. V was pared by 4 bases and J by 4 bases, with 10 bases of the junction left unmatched. The CDR3 protein is CASSPRTGAVTEAFF. As DNA, the CDR3 is TGTGCCAGCAGCCCCCGGACAGGCGCGGTCACTGAAGCTTTCTTT.